This TCR beta chain is drawn from a study of blood T cell repertoires in COVID-19. The count of this clone is one. Assay: immunoSEQ multiplex PCR; the TCRdb copy retains only in-frame clones and omits some. This table has 340,000 or so clones, 80% to 90% appearing once. This CDR3 comprises 13 residues. V lost 5 bases, J lost 7 bases, and 17 bases lay in between. Germline assignment: CDR1 GTSNPN and CDR2 SVGIG (reference sequence). This chain connects TRBV30 to TRBJ1-2; tentatively, D is TRBD1 (6 bases). This clonotype originated in a man aged 50 to 60 with active or convalescent COVID-19. Sequencing input: peripheral blood. The CDR3 spells CAWARGGAGGYTF. The DNA of the CDR3 is TGTGCCTGGGCCCGTGGGGGGGCGGGTGGCTACACCTTC.